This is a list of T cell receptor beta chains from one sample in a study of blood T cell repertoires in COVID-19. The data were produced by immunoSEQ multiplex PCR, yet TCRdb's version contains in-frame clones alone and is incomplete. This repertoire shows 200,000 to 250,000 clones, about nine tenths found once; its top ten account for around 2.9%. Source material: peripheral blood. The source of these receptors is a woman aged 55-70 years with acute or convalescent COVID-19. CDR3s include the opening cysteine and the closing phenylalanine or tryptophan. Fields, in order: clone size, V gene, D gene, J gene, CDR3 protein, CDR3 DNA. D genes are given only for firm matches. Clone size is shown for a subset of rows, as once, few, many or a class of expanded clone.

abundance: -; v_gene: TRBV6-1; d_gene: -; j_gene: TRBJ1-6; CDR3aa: CASSEAVQSRYSPLHF; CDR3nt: TGTGCCAGCAGTGAAGCTGTTCAAAGCAGGTATTCACCCCTCCACTTT
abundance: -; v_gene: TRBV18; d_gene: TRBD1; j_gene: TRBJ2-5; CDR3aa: CASSPLRTGTGETQYF; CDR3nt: TGTGCCAGCTCACCGCTTAGGACAGGGACAGGAGAGACCCAGTACTTC
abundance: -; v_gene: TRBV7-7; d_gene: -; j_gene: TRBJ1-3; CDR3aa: CASSPQTGISGNTIYF; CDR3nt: TGTGCTAGCAGCCCCCAGACAGGAATCTCTGGAAACACCATATATTTT
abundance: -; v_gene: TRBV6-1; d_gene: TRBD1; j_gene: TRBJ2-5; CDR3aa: CASSEATGVRNLIIQETQYF; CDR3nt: TGTGCCAGCAGTGAAGCAACAGGGGTCCGCAATCTTATCATACAAGAGACCCAGTACTTC
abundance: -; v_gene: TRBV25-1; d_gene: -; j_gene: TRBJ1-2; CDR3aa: CASSVSANYGYTF; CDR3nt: TGTGCCAGCAGTGTCAGTGCTAACTATGGCTACACCTTC
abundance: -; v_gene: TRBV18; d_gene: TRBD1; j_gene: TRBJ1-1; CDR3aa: CASSSGQGVLEAFF; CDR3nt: TGTGCCAGCTCATCCGGACAGGGCGTCCTTGAGGCTTTCTTT
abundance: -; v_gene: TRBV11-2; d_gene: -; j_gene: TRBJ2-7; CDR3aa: CASSSRVISSYEQYF; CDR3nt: TGTGCCAGCAGCTCACGGGTAATTAGTTCCTACGAGCAGTACTTC
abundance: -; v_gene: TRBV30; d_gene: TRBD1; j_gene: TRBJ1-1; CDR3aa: CAWNRGLNTEAFF; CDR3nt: TGTGCCTGGAACAGGGGCTTGAACACTGAAGCTTTCTTT
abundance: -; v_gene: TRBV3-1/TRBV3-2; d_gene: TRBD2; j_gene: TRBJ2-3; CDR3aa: CASSQVGRGNTDTQYF; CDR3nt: TGTGCCAGCAGCCAAGTTGGGCGGGGGAACACAGATACGCAGTATTTT
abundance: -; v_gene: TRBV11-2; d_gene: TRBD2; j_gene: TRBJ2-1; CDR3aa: CASSHSGSAYNEQFF; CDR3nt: TGTGCCAGCAGCCATAGCGGGAGCGCCTACAATGAGCAGTTCTTC
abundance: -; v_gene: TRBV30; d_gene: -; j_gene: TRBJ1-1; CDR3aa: CAWSVVGVNTEAFF; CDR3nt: TGTGCCTGGAGTGTAGTCGGGGTGAACACTGAAGCTTTCTTT
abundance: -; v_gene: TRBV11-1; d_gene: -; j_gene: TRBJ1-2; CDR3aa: CASSQNTDYGYTF; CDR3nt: TGTGCCAGCAGCCAGAATACCGACTATGGCTACACCTTC
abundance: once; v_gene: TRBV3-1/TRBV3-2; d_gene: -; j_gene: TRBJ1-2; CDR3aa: CASSQGRTNGYTF; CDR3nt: TGTGCCAGCAGCCAAGGAAGGACAAACGGCTACACCTTC
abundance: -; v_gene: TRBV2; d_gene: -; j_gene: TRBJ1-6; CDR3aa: CASSDEPRYNSPLHF; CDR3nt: TGTGCCAGCAGTGATGAGCCACGTTATAATTCACCCCTCCACTTT
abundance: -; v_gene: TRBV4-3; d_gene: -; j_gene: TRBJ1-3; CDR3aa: CASSQDMQFSGNTIYF; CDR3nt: TGCGCCAGCAGCCAAGATATGCAGTTCTCTGGAAACACCATATATTTT
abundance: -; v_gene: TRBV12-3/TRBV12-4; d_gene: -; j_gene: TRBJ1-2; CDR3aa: CASAYRPLYGYTF; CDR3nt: TGTGCCAGCGCCTACAGGCCTCTCTATGGCTACACCTTC
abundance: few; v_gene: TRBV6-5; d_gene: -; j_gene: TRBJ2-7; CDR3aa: CASSLDWDSTYEQYF; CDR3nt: TGTGCCAGCAGCCTAGACTGGGACTCCACCTACGAGCAGTACTTC